This TCR beta chain was obtained from a study of blood T cell repertoires in COVID-19. Study background: COVID-19 samples, acute and convalescent, were from the United States, Italy and Spain.

V was cut by 4 bases and J by 7 bases, with 16 bases left in between. The CDR3 length is 15 residues. Germline V gives CDR1 KGHDR, CDR2 SFDVKD. As handled by the study authors: Amplification of reference gene primers was used by the study to estimate nucleated cell counts. Some clones are missing from TCRdb's copy, which holds only in-frame ones; the method was immunoSEQ multiplex PCR. Clone size and V and J calls were adopted from that table, with D and trimming inferred from the DNA. The sample holds about 36,000 clones; roughly 78% are singletons and the top ten take about 35%. The rearrangement joins TRBV24-1 to TRBJ2-1; no clear D gene. Sequences were obtained from peripheral blood. This clonotype was sampled from a man aged 55 to 70 with acute or convalescent COVID-19. CDR3 region: CATSESDRFWNEQFF. Here the CDR3 DNA reads TGTGCCACCAGTGAAAGTGATCGGTTTTGGAATGAGCAGTTCTTC.